What follows is one TCR beta chain and its context. The specificity of this receptor is unknown. The record has no base qualities; no much larger clone is one base away. Using the deep immunoSEQ assay, TCR CDR3 regions were amplified from genomic DNA by multiplex PCR. For each cell subset, the extracted genomic DNA was distributed evenly across all wells of several immunoSEQ 96-well plates, and each plate served as one replicate. For sorted subsets, 200 ng of genomic DNA, equivalent to around 30,000 T cell genomes, went into each replicate PCR. The purified libraries were quantified using a Qubit 3.0 fluorometer, sized with a Bioanalyzer 2100, and then quantified again using the KAPA Library Quantification kit. Every immunoSEQ 96-well plate was sequenced on a dedicated single-read 150-cycle Illumina NextSeq 550 flow cell. The authors' analysis ran thus. The immunoSEQ output contained only junctional sequences without quality scores, so filtering could not match that applied to full-length reads. To assign V/J genes and CDR3, sequences were annotated against IMGT germline references using PyIR, a Python wrapper for IgBLAST v1.9. Reads were removed for weak V/J assignments (E-value above 1e-6), missing CDR3, stop codons, out-of-frame junctions, or ambiguous translated residues. V3J clonotypes were defined as sequences sharing the same inferred V gene, J gene, and CDR3 amino acid sequence. The percentage overlap between two repertoires was calculated by dividing the number of shared unique clonotypes by the size of the smaller repertoire. Richness of each repertoire was evaluated using RTK rarefaction, the Chao1 estimator, and Recon v2.1 estimates of unobserved clonotypes. Generation probabilities for all TCRbeta clonotypes obtained by the gDNA method from several donors were computed using OLGA. What TCRdb holds here is the immuneACCESS table cut down to in-frame rearrangements. Part of the clones is not present; checked against another copy, under half of the missing clones reflect an unresolved V gene, and the others are unexplained. The D gene and trimming were derived from the DNA, and the V and J assignments and clone size from that table. The table for this sample lists about 530,000 clones; around 96% of them were counted only once. 0.06% of the sample is held by the ten biggest clonotypes.

This sample stems from a study of shared clonotypes between healthy human individuals (dated by TCRdb to 2019 to 2021). Study-level background: The cohort comprised a couple of women and three men aged 18 to 49 years. For each donor, CD4 naive and CD4 memory were each run on three plates, CD8 naive on two plates, and CD8 memory on one plate. Blood TCR repertoires of five healthy adults were deeply sequenced to estimate repertoire size and the extent of clonotype sharing between individuals. Libraries were prepared and TCR repertoires were sequenced by different laboratories using diverse techniques, in order to increase sequencing depth and limit assay-specific biases. Per donor, leukapheresis produced somewhere between about 0.9 and 9.5 billion PBMCs.

V loses 1 base, J loses 2 bases, and the germline ends lie 12 bases apart. Reading the germline V gene (reference sequence) gives CDR1 SSHAT and CDR2 FNYEAQ. Inclusive of the bounding cysteine and phenylalanine, the CDR3 is 15 residues long. The kept DNA is CDR3 alone, 45 bases in frame from the first base. The investigation overall reported the following: Pairwise subsampling indicated that sequencing depth was expected to affect the degree of clonotype sharing among donors. Sharing across a few donors was observed for approximately 4.6% of naive CD4, under 4% of naive CD8, over 2% of memory CD4, and around 0.42% of memory CD8 clonotypes. Because the study included only a small number of donors, the genetic and exposure-history diversity represented was limited. Higher generation probabilities were observed for clonotypes shared by all four sorted-subset donors than for non-shared clonotypes. Even with the large sequencing depth, rarefaction of the sorted-subset datasets indicated that sequencing was incomplete. Larger estimated clonotype richness was generally found for naive subsets than for memory subsets. Only blood was sampled, and tissue TCR repertoires likely differ from those in blood.

The donors were healthy, HIV-negative adults with no recently reported acute infections or vaccinations. All donors were Caucasian adults living in Nashville, Tennessee, USA. CD4+ T cells were enriched through magnetic negative selection, after which naive cells were positively selected on CD45RA and the remaining negative fraction served as the memory subset. Blood was collected by leukapheresis, and PBMCs were isolated by Ficoll-Histopaque density gradient centrifugation and then cryopreserved in liquid nitrogen vapor phase. Purity and quantity of every magnetically sorted T cell population were checked by analytical flow cytometry. Genomic DNA was isolated from each sorted fraction and quantified by UV absorbance on a Nanodrop 2000c.

The chain is encoded by TRBV7-7 joined to TRBJ2-7; TRBD1 is a weak D gene call, 5 bases matching. The sample comprised naive CD4+ T cells sorted from blood. Interpreted using the paper, the cell subset or site label stands for: CD45RA+ positively selected. This clonotype originated in a woman in her twenties or thirties in good health. The DNA is TGTGCCAGCAGCTTAGGTCCCCAGGGCCCCTACGAGCAGTACTTC. This gives the protein CASSLGPQGPYEQYF. With all but the CDR3 taken from the reference TRBV7-7 and TRBJ2-7 genes, the full variable domain is: GAGVSQSPRYKVTKRGQDVTLRCDPISSHATLYWYQQALGQGPEFLTYFNYEAQPDKSGLPSDRFSAERPEGSISTLTIQRTEQRDSAMYRCASSLGPQGPYEQYFGPGTRLTVT.